The text below deals with one T cell receptor (beta chain). Clones were read by immunoSEQ multiplex PCR, and TCRdb kept only the in-frame ones, dropping some. The sample comprises about 130,000 clones, around 75% of which are singletons, and approximately 5.2% rests with the top ten. The record originates from a study of blood T cell repertoires in COVID-19. The sequencing sample was made of peripheral blood. The TCR was taken from a woman aged 70 to 79 with COVID-19, enrolled during active disease.

DNA for the CDR3: TGTGCCAGCAGACCGGGACAGGACAATGAGCAGTTCTTC. Amino acid sequence: CASRPGQDNEQFF. The chain joins TRBV12-3 or TRBV12-4 to TRBJ2-1, with 8 bases identical to TRBD1. V was clipped by 6 bases and J by 5 bases; unmatched bases: 3. The CDR3 runs 13 residues.